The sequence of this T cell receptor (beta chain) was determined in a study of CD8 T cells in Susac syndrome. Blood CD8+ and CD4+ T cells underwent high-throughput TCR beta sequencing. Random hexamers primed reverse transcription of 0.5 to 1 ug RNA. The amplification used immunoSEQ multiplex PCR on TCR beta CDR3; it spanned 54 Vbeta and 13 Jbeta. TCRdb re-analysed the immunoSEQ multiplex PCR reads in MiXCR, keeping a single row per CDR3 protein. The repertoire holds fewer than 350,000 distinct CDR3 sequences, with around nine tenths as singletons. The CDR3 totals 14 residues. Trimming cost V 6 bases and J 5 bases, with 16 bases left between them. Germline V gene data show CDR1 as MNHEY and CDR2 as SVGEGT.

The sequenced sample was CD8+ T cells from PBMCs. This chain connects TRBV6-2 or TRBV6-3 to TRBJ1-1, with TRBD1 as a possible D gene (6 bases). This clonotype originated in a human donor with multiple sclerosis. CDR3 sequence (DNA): TGTGCCAGCAGGGTCGGGGGGGCGTCAACTGAAGCTTTCTTT. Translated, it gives CASRVGGASTEAFF.